This T cell receptor (beta chain) is drawn from a study of T cells after yellow fever vaccination. A single record per CDR3 protein comes from TCRdb applying MiXCR to the 5' RACE reads. This table holds some 500,000 distinct CDR3 sequences, roughly 13% found once. Regarding this clonotype: Its antigen is unknown.

CDR1 is SGHNT and CDR2 is YYREEE in the germline V gene (reference sequence). The junction had 12 bases not matched to a gene; V was cut back by 5 bases and J by 3 bases. This CDR3 spans 16 amino acids. Findings of the study overall: Detected again after the booster were most primary-vaccination clones, at 95% to 96% CD4 and 88% CD8.

This sample comprised PBMCs, obtained on the day of the yellow fever booster vaccination. The rearrangement uses TRBV5-4 and TRBJ2-7; the match to TRBD2 covers 9 bases. This clonotype originated in a man under 40 who received the YFV17D yellow fever vaccine. The CDR3 DNA follows: TGTGCCAGCAGAATGACGTCCATTAGCGGGAGCTACGAGCAGTACTTC. It codes for CASRMTSISGSYEQYF.